This T cell receptor beta chain came from a study of T-cell memory formation after mild COVID-19. Study-level information: The TCR clusters were mostly specific to one donor.

Germline V gives CDR1 SGHAT, CDR2 FQNNGV. The CDR3 sequence is 17 residues long. Trimming pared 1 base from V and 2 bases from J, leaving 14 bases between. The study's findings and limits: From day 15 to 85, contracting clones were balanced between CD4 and CD8, whereas later expanders leaned toward CD4+.

TCRdb re-called the 5' RACE reads with MiXCR, one entry per CDR3 protein. The data hold 200,000 to 250,000 distinct CDR3 sequences, with about 11% observed a single time. This clonotype has more than one count but fewer than ten. What it binds is not known. The receptor was isolated from a man aged 18 to 35 who had mild COVID-19 (a few samples of this study predate the infection). Cell type and time point are not known. The source material was PBMCs or a T cell subset sorted from them (not recorded which). This sequence joins TRBV11-2 and TRBJ2-2, with a possible D match to TRBD1 (6 bases). The CDR3 loop is CASSLAQRTDNTGELFF. The CDR3, as DNA: TGTGCCAGCAGCTTAGCCCAAAGGACAGACAACACCGGGGAGCTGTTTTTT.